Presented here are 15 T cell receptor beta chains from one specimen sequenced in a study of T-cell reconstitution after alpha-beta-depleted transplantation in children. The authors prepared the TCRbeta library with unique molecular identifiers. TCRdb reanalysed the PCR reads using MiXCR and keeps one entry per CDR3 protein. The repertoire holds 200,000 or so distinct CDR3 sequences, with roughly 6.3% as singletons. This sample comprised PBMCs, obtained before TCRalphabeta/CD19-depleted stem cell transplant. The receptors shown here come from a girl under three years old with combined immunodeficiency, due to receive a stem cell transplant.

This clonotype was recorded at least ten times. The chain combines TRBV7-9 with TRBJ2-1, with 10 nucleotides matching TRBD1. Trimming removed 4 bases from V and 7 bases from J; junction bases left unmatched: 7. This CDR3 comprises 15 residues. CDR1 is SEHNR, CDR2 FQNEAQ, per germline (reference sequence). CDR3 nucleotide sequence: TGTGCCAGCAGCTCCCCGGGACAGGGGCCGAATGAGCAGTTCTTC. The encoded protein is CASSSPGQGPNEQFF.

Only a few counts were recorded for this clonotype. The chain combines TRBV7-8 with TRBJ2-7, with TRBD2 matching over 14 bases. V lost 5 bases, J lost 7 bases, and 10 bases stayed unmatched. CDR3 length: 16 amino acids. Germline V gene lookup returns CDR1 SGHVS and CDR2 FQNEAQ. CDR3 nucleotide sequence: TGTGCCAGCAGCCCGGGACTAGCGGGGGCCCTACGGGAGCAGTACTTC. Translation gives CASSPGLAGALREQYF.

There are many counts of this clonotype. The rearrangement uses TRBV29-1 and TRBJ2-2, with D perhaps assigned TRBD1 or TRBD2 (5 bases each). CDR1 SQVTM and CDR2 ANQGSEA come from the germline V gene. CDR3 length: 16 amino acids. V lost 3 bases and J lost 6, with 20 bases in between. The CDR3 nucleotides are TGCAGCGTTGATGGTTTCCGGGACCAGTCGTCCGGGGAGCTGTTTTTT. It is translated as CSVDGFRDQSSGELFF.

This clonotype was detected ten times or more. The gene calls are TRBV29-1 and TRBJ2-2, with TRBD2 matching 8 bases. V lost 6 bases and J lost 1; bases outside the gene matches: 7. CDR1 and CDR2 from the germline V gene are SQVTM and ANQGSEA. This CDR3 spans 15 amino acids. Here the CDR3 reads CSVYLLAVNTGELFF. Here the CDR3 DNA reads TGCAGCGTCTACTTACTAGCGGTGAACACCGGGGAGCTGTTTTTT.

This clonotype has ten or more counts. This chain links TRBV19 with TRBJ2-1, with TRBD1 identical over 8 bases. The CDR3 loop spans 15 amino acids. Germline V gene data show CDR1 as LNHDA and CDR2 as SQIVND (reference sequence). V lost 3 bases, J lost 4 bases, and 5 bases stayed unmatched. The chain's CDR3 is CASSMQGAIYNEQFF. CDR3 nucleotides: TGTGCCAGTAGTATGCAGGGGGCGATTTACAATGAGCAGTTCTTC.

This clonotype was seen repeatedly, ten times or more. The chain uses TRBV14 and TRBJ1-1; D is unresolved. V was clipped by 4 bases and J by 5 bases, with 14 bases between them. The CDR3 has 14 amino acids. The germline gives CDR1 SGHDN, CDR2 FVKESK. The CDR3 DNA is TGTGCCAGCAGCCCATTGCCCGTAGTGACTGAAGCTTTCTTT. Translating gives CASSPLPVVTEAFF.

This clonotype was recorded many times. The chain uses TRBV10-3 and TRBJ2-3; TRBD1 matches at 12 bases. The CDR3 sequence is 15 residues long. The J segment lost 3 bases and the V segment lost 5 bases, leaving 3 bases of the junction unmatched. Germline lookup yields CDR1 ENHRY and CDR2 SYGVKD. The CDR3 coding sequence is TGTGCCATCAGTCCGGGACAGGGGGCAACAGATACGCAGTATTTT. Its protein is CAISPGQGATDTQYF.

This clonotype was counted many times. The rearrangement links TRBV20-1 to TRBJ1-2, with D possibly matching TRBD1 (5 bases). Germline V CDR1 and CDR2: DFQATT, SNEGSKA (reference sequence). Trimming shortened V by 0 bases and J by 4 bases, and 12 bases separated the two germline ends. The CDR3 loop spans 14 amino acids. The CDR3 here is CSARDVAGGYGYTF. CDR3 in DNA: TGCAGTGCTAGAGATGTTGCGGGGGGCTATGGCTACACCTTC.

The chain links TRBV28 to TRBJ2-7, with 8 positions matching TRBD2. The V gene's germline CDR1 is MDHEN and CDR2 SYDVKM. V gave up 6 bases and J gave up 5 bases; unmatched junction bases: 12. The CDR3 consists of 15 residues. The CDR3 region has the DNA TGTGCCAGCAGGGGATGGGCGGGAGGCCACGACGAGCAGTACTTC. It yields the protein CASRGWAGGHDEQYF. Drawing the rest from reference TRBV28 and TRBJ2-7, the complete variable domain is DVKVTQSSRYLVKRTGEKVFLECVQDMDHENMFWYRQDPGLGLRLIYFSYDVKMKEKGDIPEGYSVSREKKERFSLILESASTNQTSMYLCASRGWAGGHDEQYFGPGTRLTVT.

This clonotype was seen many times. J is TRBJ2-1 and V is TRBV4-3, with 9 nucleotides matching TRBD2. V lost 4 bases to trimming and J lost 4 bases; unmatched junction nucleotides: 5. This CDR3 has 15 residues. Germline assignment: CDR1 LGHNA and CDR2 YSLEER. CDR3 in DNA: TGCGCCAGCAGCCTGGGGACTAGCCTATACAATGAGCAGTTCTTC. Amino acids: CASSLGTSLYNEQFF.

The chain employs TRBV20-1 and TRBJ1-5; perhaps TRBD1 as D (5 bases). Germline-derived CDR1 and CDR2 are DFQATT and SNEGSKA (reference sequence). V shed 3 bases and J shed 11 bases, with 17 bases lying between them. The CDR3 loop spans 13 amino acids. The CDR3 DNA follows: TGCAGTGCTAGGGGGTTTTCCGGGGGGTCCCAGCATTTT. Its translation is CSARGFSGGSQHF.

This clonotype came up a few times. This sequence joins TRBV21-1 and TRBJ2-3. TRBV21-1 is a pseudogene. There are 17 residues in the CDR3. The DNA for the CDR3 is TGTGCCAGCAGCACCACTAAAAATAAGCCTAGCACAGATACGCAGTATTTT. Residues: CASSTTKNKPSTDTQYF.

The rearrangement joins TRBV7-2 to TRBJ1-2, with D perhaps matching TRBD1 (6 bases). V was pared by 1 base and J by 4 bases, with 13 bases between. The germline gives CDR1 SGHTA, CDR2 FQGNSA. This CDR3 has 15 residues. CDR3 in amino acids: CASSLGGQGFYGYTF. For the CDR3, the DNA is TGTGCCAGCAGCTTAGGGGGGCAGGGGTTCTATGGCTACACCTTC.

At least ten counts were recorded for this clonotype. CDR3 residues: CASSRGRWNEQFF. In nucleotides, the CDR3 is TGTGCCAGCAGTCGTGGGAGATGGAATGAGCAGTTCTTC. The rearrangement joins TRBV7-9 to TRBJ2-1; perhaps TRBD2 as D (5 bases). The CDR3 runs to 13 residues. The germline V gene encodes CDR1 SEHNR and CDR2 FQNEAQ (reference sequence). V lost 6 bases to trimming and J lost 7 bases, with 13 bases between them.

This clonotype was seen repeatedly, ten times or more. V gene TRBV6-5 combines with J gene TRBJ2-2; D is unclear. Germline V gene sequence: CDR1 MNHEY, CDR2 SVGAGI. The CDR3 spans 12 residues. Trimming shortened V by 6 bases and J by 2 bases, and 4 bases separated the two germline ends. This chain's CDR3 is CASRENTGELFF. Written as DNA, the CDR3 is TGTGCCAGCAGAGAAAACACCGGGGAGCTGTTTTTT.